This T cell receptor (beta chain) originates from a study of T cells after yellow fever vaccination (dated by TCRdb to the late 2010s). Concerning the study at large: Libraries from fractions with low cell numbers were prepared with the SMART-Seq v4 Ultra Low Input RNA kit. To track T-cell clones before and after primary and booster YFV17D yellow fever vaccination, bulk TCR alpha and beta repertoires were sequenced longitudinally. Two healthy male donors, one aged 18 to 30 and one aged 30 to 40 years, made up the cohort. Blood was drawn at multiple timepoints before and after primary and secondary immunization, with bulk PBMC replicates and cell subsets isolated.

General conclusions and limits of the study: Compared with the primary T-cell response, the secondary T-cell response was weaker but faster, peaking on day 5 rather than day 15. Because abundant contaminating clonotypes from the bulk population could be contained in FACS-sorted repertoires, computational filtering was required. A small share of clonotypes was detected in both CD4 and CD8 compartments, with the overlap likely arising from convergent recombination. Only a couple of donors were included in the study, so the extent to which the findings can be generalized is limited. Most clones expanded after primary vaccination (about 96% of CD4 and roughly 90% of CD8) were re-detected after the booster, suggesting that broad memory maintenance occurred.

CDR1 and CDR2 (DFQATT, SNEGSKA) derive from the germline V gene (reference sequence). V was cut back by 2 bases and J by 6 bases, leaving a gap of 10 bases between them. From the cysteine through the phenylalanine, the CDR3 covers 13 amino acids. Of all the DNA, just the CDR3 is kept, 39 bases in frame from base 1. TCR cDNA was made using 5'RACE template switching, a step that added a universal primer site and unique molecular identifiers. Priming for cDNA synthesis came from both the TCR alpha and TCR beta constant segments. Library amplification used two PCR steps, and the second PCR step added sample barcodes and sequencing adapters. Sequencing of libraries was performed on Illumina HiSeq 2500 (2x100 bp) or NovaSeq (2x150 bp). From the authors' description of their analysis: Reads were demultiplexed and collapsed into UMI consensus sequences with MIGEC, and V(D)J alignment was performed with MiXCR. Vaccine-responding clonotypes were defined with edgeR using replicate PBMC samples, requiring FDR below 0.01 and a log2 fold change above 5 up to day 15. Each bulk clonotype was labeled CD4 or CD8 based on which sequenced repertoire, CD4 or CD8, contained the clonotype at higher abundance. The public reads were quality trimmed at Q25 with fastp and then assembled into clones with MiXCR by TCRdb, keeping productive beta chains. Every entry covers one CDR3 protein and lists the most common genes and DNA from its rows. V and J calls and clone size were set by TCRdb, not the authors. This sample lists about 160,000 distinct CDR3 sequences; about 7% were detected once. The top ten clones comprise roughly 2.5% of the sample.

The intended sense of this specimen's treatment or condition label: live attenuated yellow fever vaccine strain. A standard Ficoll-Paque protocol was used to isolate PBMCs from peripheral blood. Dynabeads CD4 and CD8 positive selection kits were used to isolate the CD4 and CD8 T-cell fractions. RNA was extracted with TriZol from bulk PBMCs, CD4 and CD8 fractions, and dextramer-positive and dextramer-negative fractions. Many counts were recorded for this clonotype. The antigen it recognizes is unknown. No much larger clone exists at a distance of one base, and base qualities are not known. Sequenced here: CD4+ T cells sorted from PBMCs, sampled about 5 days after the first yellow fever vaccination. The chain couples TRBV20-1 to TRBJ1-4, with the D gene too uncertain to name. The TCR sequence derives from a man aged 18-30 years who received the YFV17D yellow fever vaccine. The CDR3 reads CSARRAVHEKLFF. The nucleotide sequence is TGCAGTGCTAGACGGGCGGTCCATGAAAAACTGTTTTTT.